These 18 T cell receptor beta chains came from one sample sequenced in a study of blood T cell repertoires in COVID-19. Sequenced by immunoSEQ multiplex PCR; TCRdb stores in-frame clones only, minus some. The profile shows approximately 360,000 clones, around 87% of them singletons. The sample was PBMCs or T cells enriched from blood (not recorded which). Every receptor here comes from a man aged 40-49 years in a cohort exposed to, infected with or recovered from COVID-19 (not recorded which).

This clone was observed a single time. The chain carries TRBV24-1 and TRBJ2-1; TRBD1 agrees at 10 bases. The CDR3 runs to 16 residues. Trimming took 4 bases from V and 6 from J; bases not matched to a gene: 8. Germline CDR1 and CDR2: KGHDR and SFDVKD. CDR3 sequence reads: CATSDHGTGDGNEQFF. The CDR3 coding sequence is TGTGCCACCAGTGACCACGGGACAGGGGATGGCAATGAGCAGTTCTTC.

The V call is TRBV5-1, the J call TRBJ2-5; 7 bases match TRBD1. CDR1 and CDR2 from the germline V gene are SGHRS and YFSETQ. The length of the CDR3 is 15 residues. Trimming at V came to 1 base and at J to 2 bases, leaving 5 bases not matched to a gene. The CDR3 reads CASSLTGVPQETQYF. CDR3 sequence (DNA): TGCGCCAGCAGCTTGACAGGGGTGCCTCAAGAGACCCAGTACTTC.

This sequence joins TRBV27 and TRBJ2-7; 9 nucleotides match TRBD1. The junction had 10 bases not matched to a gene; V was cut back by 3 bases and J by 7 bases. The germline V gene encodes CDR1 MNHEY and CDR2 SMNVEV (reference sequence). The CDR3 length is 15 residues. Written as DNA, the CDR3 is TGTGCCAGCAGTTTTTCTCCCGGGACAGGGAGAGAGCAGTACTTC. Protein: CASSFSPGTGREQYF.

The V and J genes are TRBV4-1 and TRBJ1-4; D gene uncertain. V was pared by 0 bases and J by 0 bases, with 8 bases between. This CDR3 spans 16 amino acids. Germline lookup yields CDR1 MGHRA and CDR2 YSYEKL. The CDR3: CASSQESSATNEKLFF. CDR3 bases: TGCGCCAGCAGCCAAGAATCGTCGGCAACTAATGAAAAACTGTTTTTT.

The V call is TRBV19, the J call TRBJ1-2; the match to TRBD1 covers 9 bases. CDR1 and CDR2 (germline): LNHDA, SQIVND (reference sequence). The CDR3 is made up of 14 amino acids. V was pared by 6 bases and J by 4 bases, with 6 bases of the junction left unmatched. The CDR3 DNA reads TGTGCCAGTAGCCTGACAGGGGGGTCCTATGGCTACACCTTC. Translation gives CASSLTGGSYGYTF.

The rearrangement joins TRBV11-1 to TRBJ2-3; D remains ambiguous. CDR3 length: 14 amino acids. Germline CDR1 SGHAT, CDR2 FQDESV (reference sequence). V was trimmed by 3 bases and J by 2 bases, leaving 9 bases between them. CDR3 sequence: CASSFNGFTDTQYF. The CDR3 coding sequence is TGTGCCAGCAGCTTTAACGGGTTCACAGATACGCAGTATTTT.

This clone was found once. This sequence joins TRBV5-3 and TRBJ1-5; maybe TRBD1 (6 bases). TRBV5-3 falls under the ORF class, with uncertain function. The CDR3 has 20 residues. The V gene lost 3 bases and the J gene lost 0 bases, with 25 bases spanning the gap. CDR3 coding DNA: TGTGCCAGAAGCTGGATGATCCGGGACATGGAGTTATATAGCAATCAGCCCCAGCATTTT. It specifies CARSWMIRDMELYSNQPQHF.

This clone was seen only a few times. The rearrangement uses TRBV5-6 and TRBJ1-1; 9 nucleotides line up with TRBD1. CDR1 and CDR2 from the germline V gene are SGHDT and YYEEEE. Trimming at V came to 4 bases and at J to 5 bases, leaving 3 bases not matched to a gene. The CDR3 has 13 amino acids. CDR3: CASSRQGGTEAFF. The CDR3 DNA sequence: TGTGCCAGCAGCCGACAGGGGGGAACTGAAGCTTTCTTT.

This clone was picked up many times. This chain connects TRBV28 to TRBJ2-7; TRBD1 aligns across 8 bases. Germline CDR1 is MDHEN and CDR2 is SYDVKM. Trimming cost V 5 bases and J 4 bases; bases outside gene matches: 4. The CDR3 spans 13 residues. CDR3 nucleotide sequence: TGTGCCAGCAGTCCGGACAGGGAGTACGAGCAGTACTTC. Its translation: CASSPDREYEQYF.

The chain recombines TRBV10-2 with TRBJ1-5; D not certain. V was pared by 5 bases and J by 4 bases, with 9 bases between. Germline loops: CDR1 WSHSY, CDR2 SAAADI. The CDR3 consists of 13 residues. This chain's CDR3 is CASSNPGNQPQHF. The CDR3, as DNA: TGCGCCAGCAGTAACCCAGGAAATCAGCCCCAGCATTTT.

This chain uses TRBV19 with TRBJ1-2, with 9 bases aligning to TRBD1. The CDR3 spans 12 residues. Germline-derived CDR1 and CDR2 are LNHDA and SQIVND (reference sequence). V was clipped by 8 bases and J by 5 bases; unmatched bases: 3. The CDR3 DNA follows: TGTGCCAGTGGGACAGGGCGGTATGGCTACACCTTC. Translated: CASGTGRYGYTF. Drawing the rest from reference TRBV19 and TRBJ1-2, the complete variable domain is DGGITQSPKYLFRKEGQNVTLSCEQNLNHDAMYWYRQDPGQGLRLIYYSQIVNDFQKGDIAEGYSVSREKKESFPLTVTSAQKNPTAFYLCASGTGRYGYTFGSGTRLTVV.

The chain is built from TRBV7-8 and TRBJ1-5; D is undetermined. The CDR3 runs to 15 residues. Trimming shortened V by 1 base and J by 0 bases, and 7 bases separated the two germline ends. Germline-derived CDR1 and CDR2 are SGHVS and FQNEAQ. The CDR3 reads CASSLGRNSNQPQHF. CDR3 DNA: TGTGCCAGCAGCTTAGGGCGGAATAGCAATCAGCCCCAGCATTTT.

The chain has TRBV5-1 and TRBJ2-1; 11 nucleotides match TRBD2. CDR1 and CDR2 (germline): SGHRS, YFSETQ. V gave up 0 bases and J gave up 0 bases; unmatched junction bases: 8. The CDR3 length is 19 residues. The CDR3 DNA reads as TGCGCCAGCAGCTTGGTTACTAGCGGGAGCCCACGCTCCTACAATGAGCAGTTCTTC. This gives the protein CASSLVTSGSPRSYNEQFF.

The rearrangement uses TRBV10-2 and TRBJ2-3, with TRBD2 matching 7 bases. The CDR3 is 14 residues long. Germline CDR1 and CDR2: WSHSY and SAAADI. V was pared by 6 bases and J by 0 bases, with 3 bases of the junction left unmatched. The CDR3 region has the DNA TGCGCCAGCAGGGGGGGGGTTAGCACAGATACGCAGTATTTT. The encoded protein is CASRGGVSTDTQYF.

V gene TRBV30 combines with J gene TRBJ2-7, with 9 bases aligning to TRBD1. V dropped 2 bases and J dropped 7; count of bases not matched to a gene: 15. CDR3 length equals 16 residues. Germline CDR1 is GTSNPN and CDR2 is SVGIG (reference sequence). The CDR3 here is CAWSLQGAPPLKEQYF. The CDR3 DNA follows: TGTGCCTGGAGTCTACAGGGGGCGCCACCGTTGAAAGAGCAGTACTTC.

V is TRBV30 and J is TRBJ1-2, with 9 nucleotides matching TRBD1. From germline, CDR1 is GTSNPN and CDR2 SVGIG (reference sequence). This CDR3 is built from 19 residues. J gave up 6 bases and V 0 bases, and 20 bases lay outside the gene matches. The CDR3, as DNA: TGTGCCTGGAGTGTACGGGAGGACAGGGGCTCTGCATGGAGGGATGGCTACACCTTC. It yields the protein CAWSVREDRGSAWRDGYTF. The full variable domain, completed using reference TRBV30 and TRBJ1-2, is SQTIHQWPATLVQPVGSPLSLECTVEGTSNPNLYWYRQAAGRGLQLLFYSVGIGQISSEVPQNLSASRPQDRQFILSSKKLLLSDSGFYLCAWSVREDRGSAWRDGYTFGSGTRLTVV.

The chain combines TRBV6-5 with TRBJ1-2, with a weak D call TRBD1 (6 bases). This CDR3 spans 13 amino acids. Germline CDR1 is MNHEY and CDR2 is SVGAGI. Trimming took 2 bases from V and 7 from J, leaving 11 bases between them. The CDR3 reads CASSYHRAGGYTF. CDR3 nucleotides: TGTGCCAGCAGTTACCACAGGGCCGGTGGCTACACCTTC.

This chain connects TRBV10-1 to TRBJ2-3, with TRBD2 matching over 9 bases. Germline values: CDR1 WNHNN, CDR2 SYGVQD (reference sequence). This CDR3 spans 16 amino acids. With V trimmed by 4 bases and J by 4 bases, 9 bases remained unmatched. The CDR3 DNA follows: TGCGCCAGCAGTGGAAATAGCGGGAGTGGGGCAGATACGCAGTATTTT. The encoded protein is CASSGNSGSGADTQYF.